This T cell receptor beta chain was recorded in a study of cytomegalovirus exposure and HLA in healthy donors (dated by TCRdb to between 2016 and 2019). Some background on the complete study: In an earlier analysis of some 550 of the donors, 250 to 300 Gb of sequence data and just under 120 million unique TCR beta sequences from about 180 million T cells were reported. To predict cytomegalovirus infection status, the study brought together high-throughput TCR immunosequencing, statistical association of individual TCRs with disease status, and machine learning. Both class I and class II loci were covered by HLA typing, at four-digit resolution. An early release that covered about 600 HLA-typed donors contained about 300 gigabases of sequencing data and tens of millions of unique TCR sequences. Genome-wide SNP genotypes for about three fifths of the roughly 700 donors were used in a later genetic analysis, which treated that subset as a discovery cohort. Of the 350 to 450 genotyped donors, less than 90% were placed in the genetic ancestry cluster associated with self-reported Caucasian donors. Every discovery cohort repertoire had been produced on one sequencing platform. Among some 410 genotyped donors of the cohort, an average of approximately 240,000 unique TCR beta nucleotide sequences were sequenced per donor, roughly 18% of them non-productive. A separate validation cohort of 90 to 150 different subjects was used in addition to the 666-subject first cohort. Using immunosequencing, the study profiled T cell repertoires from roughly 650 subjects and related those repertoires to cytomegalovirus serostatus. Alongside the repertoire data, information on donor age, sex, ethnicity and CMV serostatus was compiled. To study patterns of TCR occurrence, a later analysis re-analyzed previously published TCR beta repertoires from hundreds of donors and added high-resolution HLA genotyping. The study aimed to test whether signatures of past pathogen exposure could be identified by cataloging public T cell receptors. A handful of DR-DQ haplotypes were handled as single units for association and clustering because linkage in the cohort was strong. To decide whether each TCR beta V gene segment behaved as functional or pseudogenic, an earlier analysis of fewer than 750 of the donors relied on high-throughput TCR beta sequencing. The number of typed donors differed by locus: roughly 629-630 for A, B, C, DRB1 and DQB1; 500 to 550 for DQA1; 600 to 610 for DPA1; and some 470 for DPB1. In the later analysis, no new phenotypic data were used to find candidate immune exposures; instead, reliance was placed on TCR beta sequences and their occurrence across donors.

The CDR3, from cysteine to phenylalanine, totals 19 residues. Solely the CDR3 DNA is kept, with 57 bases framed from the first base. V lost 7 bases and J lost 2 bases, and the count of bases not matched to a germline gene is 18. Per the germline V gene (reference sequence), SEHNR is the CDR1 and FQNEAQ is the CDR2. The library was built by means of the immunoSEQ multiplex PCR assay. The multiplex PCR relied on a mix of 60 forward primers for TCR Vbeta segments and 13 reverse primers for TCR Jbeta segments. The CDR3 region of rearranged TCR beta genes was amplified from genomic DNA with a multiplex PCR assay. The Illumina HiSeq System was used to sequence the amplified TCR beta libraries as 87-base-pair reads. As for the authors' bioinformatics: Across the 700 or so repertoires, a later analysis counted tens of millions of unique TCR beta chains, roughly 11 million of which were shared by at least two donors. Raw reads were error-corrected and collapsed into unique sequences by a nearest-neighbor algorithm in which closely related sequences were merged to remove PCR and sequencing errors. Alignment of CDR3 sequences to IMGT reference sequences was used to assign V, D and J gene segments. For a sequence to be retained, a match of at least six nucleotides to both a V gene segment and a J gene segment was required. Rearrangements were called productive when the CDR3 lacked stop codons and stayed in frame with V and J; all others were non-productive. CDR3 was defined according to IMGT convention as the region running from the second conserved V-encoded cysteine to the conserved J-encoded phenylalanine. In an earlier analysis of more than 550 of the donors, sequences lacking an unambiguous match to a single V gene segment were excluded. In an earlier analysis of 587 of the donors, a V segment was called functional when productive rearrangements were above 56.7%, and segregating when the standard deviation between donors exceeded 5%. A statistical classification framework was built for diagnosing cytomegalovirus status from the catalog of TCR beta chain sequences. V and J gene assignment, in a later analysis, came from comparing TCR nucleotide sequences with IMGT/GENE-DB human TR gene sequences. In a later analysis, CDR3 sequences and most-parsimonious VDJ recombination scenarios were assigned using the TCRdist pipeline. A later analysis defined each TCR beta chain by its CDR3 amino acid sequence plus V-gene family, and excluded reads lacking a unique V-gene family. As a way to deal with suspected cross-contamination and a sequencing artifact, a later analysis dropped hundreds of nucleotide sequences that were highly shared and had low generation probability. A later analysis calculated a clonal expansion index for each public chain from normalized within-repertoire ranks of inferred template counts. In a later analysis, generation probabilities were computed using a VDJ recombination model fitted to out-of-frame rearrangements, and the results were checked against IGoR. Hypergeometric tests were used in a later analysis to score TCR-TCR, TCR-HLA and TCR-CMV co-occurrence, with a repertoire-size bias correction applied to the TCR pairs. To estimate false discovery rates, a later analysis permuted the HLA or CMV assignments 20 times. In a later analysis, co-occurring TCRs were grouped with DBSCAN, and TCRdist sequence similarity was added when clustering was performed within HLA-allele-positive subsets. Repertoires with fewer than 30,000 or more than 120,000 public chains were left out of co-occurrence clustering, as were five repertoires with anomalous nucleotide sharing. This immuneACCESS table, as held by TCRdb, lists in-frame sequences with V and J called but not all clones. Of the missing ones, under half trace to an unresolved V gene in checked studies; the others have no known cause. D and trimming were read from the DNA, whereas the V and J calls and clone size are those reported in that table. The sample table records about 140,000 clones; around 79% of these occur just once. The ten largest clonotypes hold roughly 0.87% of the sample.

Findings and caveats that apply to the study as a whole: Because HLA typing was unavailable for some donors at each locus, only the typed subset was used in association tests. Across donors, most TCR sequences were observed very rarely, whereas some public TCRs were present in many individuals. The authors suggested that the approach could potentially be extended to other disease states and immunological phenotypes. Some IMGT-functional V segments, including TRBV6-2 and TRBV6-3, could not be told apart with the 87-base-pair reads, so those segments were excluded. Cytomegalovirus status was reported to be diagnosed by the classifier with high specificity and sensitivity in both the original and validation cohorts. In a later genetic analysis, a missense DCLRE1C variant was associated with V-gene and J-gene trimming of TCR beta chains, and the association was replicated in an independent cohort. In a later analysis, TCR association rates were found to vary across HLA loci, with the most associated TCRs seen for DRB1 alleles and the fewest for HLA-C alleles. A cluster of highly shared sequence variants was judged likely to be a technical artifact of the sequencing pipeline. Compared with the roughly 670-donor mean, donors in an Asian-associated ancestry cluster had fewer N-insertions in productive TCRs, according to a later genetic analysis. Roughly uniform sequencing depth across donors was assumed in presence/absence analyses, although this assumption may not hold. The study listed 150 to 200 TCR beta chains as associated with cytomegalovirus. Broadly in line with IMGT annotations, most TCR beta V segments showed up in productive rearrangements about 90% or about 30% of the time in an earlier analysis of around 550 of the donors. A further reported finding was that TCR beta sequences accurately predicted the HLA-A and HLA-B alleles for most subjects in the first cohort. Three of the identified cytomegalovirus-associated TCR beta chains were confirmed in vitro to be specific for cytomegalovirus antigens. In a later analysis, several top co-occurrence clusters were reported to appear linked to parvovirus B19, influenza, CMV and Epstein-Barr virus. A later analysis found that most CMV-associated TCR beta chains appeared HLA-restricted, with HLA associations seemingly driven largely by CMV exposure. Approximately 16 rarely observed V segments, including chromosome 9 orphons, were excluded from the earlier analysis of almost 600 of the donors because counts were too low. Assigning TCR associations to individual alleles was difficult when HLA alleles, especially DR and DQ, strongly co-occurred. For the cohort, immune exposure information was limited to CMV serostatus. In a later analysis, HLA-associated TCR beta chains showed more clonal expansion and lower generation probabilities than non-associated chains that were equally common. Linkage disequilibrium might explain the correlated functional status among segregating V segments, but an unknown experimental factor could not be ruled out. The cohort was sequenced for TCR beta chains only, and without alpha or paired-chain data the features that could be detected were limited. In a later analysis, around 17,000 TCR beta sequences were associated with specific HLA alleles at a false discovery rate of 0.05.

The cohort consisted of hundreds of healthy bone marrow donors. At the time of sampling, every cohort member was nominally healthy, though immune exposures that went unrecorded were likely present. The donor was CMV seronegative and belonged to the group of 352 seronegative cohort members. Every donor gave a peripheral blood sample, and the peripheral blood mononuclear cells from that sample were used for TCR beta sequencing. The Qiagen DNeasy Blood Extraction Kit was used to extract genomic DNA from the blood cell samples. Comments on this clone: Its antigen is currently not known. Nothing much larger sits one base from this clone, and base qualities are not available.

Material: PBMCs. The V and J genes are TRBV7-9 and TRBJ2-3; 10 bases in the middle match TRBD1. This sequence was found in a young man in good health and CMV-seronegative. The CDR3 reads CASTPWGQGRVKLTDTQYF. The DNA sequence follows: TGTGCCAGCACCCCATGGGGACAGGGGAGAGTTAAGCTCACAGATACGCAGTATTTT.